This T cell receptor beta chain originates from a study of blood T cell repertoires in COVID-19. Study in general: Acute and convalescent COVID-19 samples came from the United States, Italy and Spain. T cells, B-cell-depleted T cells, or PBMCs supplied cDNA or gDNA.

Authors' processing steps: Reference gene primer amplification gave estimated nucleated cell counts. Sequenced by immunoSEQ multiplex PCR; TCRdb stores in-frame clones only, minus some. Clone size and V and J calls were adopted from that table, with D and trimming inferred from the DNA. Of approximately 120,000 clones detected, over 70% appear once; the ten largest clones hold around 18%. CDR1 SGHRS and CDR2 YFSETQ come from the germline V gene. The V and J ends lost 3 bases and 2 bases, in that order; junction bases with no gene match: 7. This CDR3 comprises 16 residues. This clone was seen a single time.

The specimen sequenced was peripheral blood. This TCR was recovered from a man aged 80 or over with acute or convalescent COVID-19. The genes are TRBV5-1 and TRBJ1-1, with TRBD1 identical over 10 bases. In DNA form, the CDR3 reads TGCGCCAGCAGCTGGAGGGACAGGGGAGGAAACACTGAAGCTTTCTTT. Its translation is CASSWRDRGGNTEAFF. The whole variable domain, filled in from reference TRBV5-1 and TRBJ1-1, reads KAGVTQTPRYLIKTRGQQVTLSCSPISGHRSVSWYQQTPGQGLQFLFEYFSETQRNKGNFPGRFSGRQFSNSRSEMNVSTLELGDSALYLCASSWRDRGGNTEAFFGQGTRLTVV.